This T cell receptor beta chain was sequenced for a study of blood T cells in healthy people across ages. This clonotype was observed a few times. Then a second PCR, running roughly 7 to 11 cycles, was carried out with a sample-barcoded 5' primer and a J-beta primer mix. Using its own MiXCR run on the 5' RACE reads, TCRdb lists one record per CDR3 protein. Among fewer than 1,200,000 distinct CDR3 sequences listed, under 30% were seen once. These same records also appear under a second study, on T cells of mothers and their children.

Input material: blood. The TCR originated in a girl aged 2 to 10 in good health.

The CDR3 sequence is CASSIGTGPPYEQYF. The CDR3 DNA is TGTGCCAGCAGCATAGGGACAGGGCCTCCCTACGAGCAGTACTTC. The chain is built from TRBV9 and TRBJ2-7; 9 nucleotides align to TRBD1. J was trimmed by 2 bases and V by 4 bases; bases with no gene match: 7. The germline gives CDR1 SGDLS, CDR2 YYNGEE. The CDR3 is 15 amino acids.